Below, one T cell receptor beta chain is given with its context. These data are taken from a study of technical replicates of blood from several donors. The CDR3 is made up of 15 amino acids. V dropped 1 base and J dropped 4; count of bases not matched to a gene: 6. Germline V lookup: CDR1 SGHVS, CDR2 FNYEAQ. TCRdb's table, derived via immunoSEQ multiplex PCR, lists solely in-frame clones and lacks some. The table includes approximately 9,000 clones, about nine tenths detected once. J is TRBJ1-2 and V is TRBV7-6; 7 bases line up with TRBD1. The sequence derives from a human donor in good health. Sequencing was done on a sample of PBMCs. The CDR3 here is CASSLGKGTVYGYTF. Here the CDR3 DNA reads TGTGCCAGCAGCTTAGGCAAAGGGACAGTCTATGGCTACACCTTC.